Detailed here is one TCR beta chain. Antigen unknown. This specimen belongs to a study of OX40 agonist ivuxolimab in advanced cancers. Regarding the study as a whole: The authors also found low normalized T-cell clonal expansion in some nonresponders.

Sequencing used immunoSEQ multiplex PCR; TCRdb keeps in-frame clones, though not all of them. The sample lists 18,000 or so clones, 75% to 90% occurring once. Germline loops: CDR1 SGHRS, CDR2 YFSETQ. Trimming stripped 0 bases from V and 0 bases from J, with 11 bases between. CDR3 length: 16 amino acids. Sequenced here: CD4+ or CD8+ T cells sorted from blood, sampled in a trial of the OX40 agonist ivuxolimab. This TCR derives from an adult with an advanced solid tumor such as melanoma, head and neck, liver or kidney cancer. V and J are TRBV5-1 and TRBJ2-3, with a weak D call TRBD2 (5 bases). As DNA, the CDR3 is TGCGCCAGCAGCTTGGCCGGGCGGACTAGCACAGATACGCAGTATTTT. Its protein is CASSLAGRTSTDTQYF.